Many counts were recorded for the clone carrying this T cell receptor beta chain. Its antigen is not known. Losses at the gene ends were 4 bases for V and 0 bases for J; bases not matched to a gene: 13. This CDR3 spans 19 amino acids. The germline CDR1 and CDR2 sequences are MNHEY and SVGAGI. This specimen comes from a study of type 1 regulatory T cells. The study's findings and limits: Compared with non-Tr1 cells, Tr1 cells showed a narrower TCR repertoire.

TCRdb reanalysed the reads using MiXCR and keeps one entry per CDR3 protein. The sample has roughly 40,000 distinct CDR3 sequences; 10% to 15% are singletons. The sample was cultured non-Tr1 T cells, either the whole culture or a sorted T cell fraction (not recorded which). This TCR came from a human donor in good health. The chain recombines TRBV6-5 with TRBJ1-5, with TRBD1 matching 9 bases. CDR3 loop: CASSSGRTGVFTSNQPQHF. CDR3 bases: TGTGCCAGCAGTTCAGGCCGGACAGGGGTGTTTACTAGCAATCAGCCCCAGCATTTT.